This T cell receptor (beta chain) was profiled in a study of technical replicates of blood from a few donors. Only in-frame clones appear in the TCRdb table, and some are missing; sequencing was by immunoSEQ multiplex PCR. The data hold over 55,000 clones, with approximately 96% observed a single time. CDR3 size: 15 residues. V lost 3 bases and J lost 4; bases outside the gene matches: 5. CDR1 and CDR2 from the germline V gene are SGHRS and YFSETQ. J is TRBJ1-1 and V is TRBV5-1; 11 nucleotides match TRBD1. The TCR was taken from a human donor in good health. Sequencing was carried out using T cells isolated from PBMCs. CDR3 sequence (DNA): TGCGCCAGCAGCTACGGGACAGGGGGAAGCACTGAAGCTTTCTTT. It yields the protein CASSYGTGGSTEAFF.